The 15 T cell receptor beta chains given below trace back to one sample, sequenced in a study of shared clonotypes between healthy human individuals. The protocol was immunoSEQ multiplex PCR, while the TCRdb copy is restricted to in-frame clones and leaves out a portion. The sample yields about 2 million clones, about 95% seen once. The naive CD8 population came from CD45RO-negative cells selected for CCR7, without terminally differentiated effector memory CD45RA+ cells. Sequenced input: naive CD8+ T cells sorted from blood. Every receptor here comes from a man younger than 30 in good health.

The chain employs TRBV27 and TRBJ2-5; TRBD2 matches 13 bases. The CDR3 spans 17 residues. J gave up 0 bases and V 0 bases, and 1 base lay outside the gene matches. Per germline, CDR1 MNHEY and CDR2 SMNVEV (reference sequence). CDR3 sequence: CASSLSGLAGDQETQYF. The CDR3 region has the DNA TGTGCCAGCAGTTTATCTGGACTAGCGGGGGACCAAGAGACCCAGTACTTC.

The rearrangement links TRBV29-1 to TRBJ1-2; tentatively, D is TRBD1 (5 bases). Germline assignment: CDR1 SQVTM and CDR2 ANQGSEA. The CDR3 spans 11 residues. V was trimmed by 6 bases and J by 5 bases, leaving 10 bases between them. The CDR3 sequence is CSVPWGYGYTF. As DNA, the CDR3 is TGCAGCGTCCCCTGGGGGTATGGCTACACCTTC. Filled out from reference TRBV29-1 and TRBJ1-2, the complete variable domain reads SAVISQKPSRDICQRGTSLTIQCQVDSQVTMMFWYRQQPGQSLTLIATANQGSEATYESGFVIDKFPISRPNLTFSTLTVSNMSPEDSSIYLCSVPWGYGYTFGSGTRLTVV.

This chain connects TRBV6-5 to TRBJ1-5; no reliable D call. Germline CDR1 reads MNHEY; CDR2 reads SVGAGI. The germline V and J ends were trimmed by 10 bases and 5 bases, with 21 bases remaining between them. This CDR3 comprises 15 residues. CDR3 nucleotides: TGTGCCACCTATGAAAAAGAGCGGAGGGATCAGCCCCAGCATTTT. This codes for CATYEKERRDQPQHF.

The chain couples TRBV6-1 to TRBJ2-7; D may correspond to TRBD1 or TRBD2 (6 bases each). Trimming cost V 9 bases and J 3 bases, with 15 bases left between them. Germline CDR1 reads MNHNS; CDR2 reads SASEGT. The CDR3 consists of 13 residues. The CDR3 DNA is TGTGCCAGTACCTGGAGGGGGAGCTACGAGCAGTACTTC. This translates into CASTWRGSYEQYF.

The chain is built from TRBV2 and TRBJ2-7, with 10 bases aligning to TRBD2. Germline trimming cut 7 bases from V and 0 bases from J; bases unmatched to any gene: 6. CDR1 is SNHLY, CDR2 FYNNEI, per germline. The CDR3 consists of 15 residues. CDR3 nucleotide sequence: TGTGCCAGCATCCCTCTAGCGGGGGCCTCCTACGAGCAGTACTTC. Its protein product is CASIPLAGASYEQYF. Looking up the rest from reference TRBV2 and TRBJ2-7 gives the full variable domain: EPEVTQTPSHQVTQMGQEVILRCVPISNHLYFYWYRQILGQKVEFLVSFYNNEISEKSEIFDDQFSVERPDGSNFTLKIRSTKLEDSAMYFCASIPLAGASYEQYFGPGTRLTVT.

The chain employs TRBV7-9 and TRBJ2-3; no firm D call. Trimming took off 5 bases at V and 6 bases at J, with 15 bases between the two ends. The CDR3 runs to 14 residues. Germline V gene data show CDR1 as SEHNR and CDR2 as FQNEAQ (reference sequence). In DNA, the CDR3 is TGTGCCAGCAGCCCTAATACGCCCGGGGATACGCAGTATTTT. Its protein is CASSPNTPGDTQYF.

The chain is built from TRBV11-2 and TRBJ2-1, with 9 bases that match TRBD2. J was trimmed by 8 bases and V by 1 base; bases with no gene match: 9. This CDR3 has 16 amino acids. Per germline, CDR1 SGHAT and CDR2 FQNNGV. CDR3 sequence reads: CASSLVSAGGRDEQFF. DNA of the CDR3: TGTGCCAGCAGCTTAGTGTCTGCGGGGGGGCGGGATGAGCAGTTCTTC.

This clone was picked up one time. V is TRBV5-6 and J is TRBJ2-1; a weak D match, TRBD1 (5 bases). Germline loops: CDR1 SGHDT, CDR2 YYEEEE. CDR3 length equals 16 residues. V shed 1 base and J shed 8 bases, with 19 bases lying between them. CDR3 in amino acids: CASSLPYRTPNDEQFF. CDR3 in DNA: TGTGCCAGCAGCTTGCCTTATAGGACACCGAACGATGAGCAGTTCTTC.

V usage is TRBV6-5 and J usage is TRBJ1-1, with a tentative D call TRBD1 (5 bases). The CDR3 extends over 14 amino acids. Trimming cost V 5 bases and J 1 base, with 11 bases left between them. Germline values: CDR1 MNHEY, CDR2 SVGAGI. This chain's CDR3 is CASSDGTANTEAFF. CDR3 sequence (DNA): TGTGCCAGCAGTGACGGGACGGCGAACACTGAAGCTTTCTTT.

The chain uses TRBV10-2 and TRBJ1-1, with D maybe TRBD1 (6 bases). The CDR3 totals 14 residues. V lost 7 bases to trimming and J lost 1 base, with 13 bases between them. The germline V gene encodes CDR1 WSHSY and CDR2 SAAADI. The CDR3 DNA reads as TGCGCCAGCATGCTGGGACAACAGAACACTGAAGCTTTCTTT. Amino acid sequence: CASMLGQQNTEAFF.

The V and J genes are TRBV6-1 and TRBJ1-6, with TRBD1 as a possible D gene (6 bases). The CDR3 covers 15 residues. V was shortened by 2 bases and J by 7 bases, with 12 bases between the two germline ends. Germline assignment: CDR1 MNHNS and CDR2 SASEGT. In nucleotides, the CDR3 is TGTGCCAGCAGTGAACCCAGGGGCGAAAATTCACCCCTCCACTTT. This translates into CASSEPRGENSPLHF.

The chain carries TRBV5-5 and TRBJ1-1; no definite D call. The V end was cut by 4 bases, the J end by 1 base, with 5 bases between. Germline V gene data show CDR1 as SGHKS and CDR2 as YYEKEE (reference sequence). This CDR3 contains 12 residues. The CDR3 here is CASSAENTEAFF. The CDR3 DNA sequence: TGTGCCAGCAGCGCAGAGAACACTGAAGCTTTCTTT. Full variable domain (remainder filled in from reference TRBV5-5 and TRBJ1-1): DAGVTQSPTHLIKTRGQQVTLRCSPISGHKSVSWYQQVLGQGPQFIFQYYEKEERGRGNFPDRFSARQFPNYSSELNVNALLLGDSALYLCASSAENTEAFFGQGTRLTVV.

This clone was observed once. The chain's CDR3 is CASSESKTGILGQYF. DNA of the CDR3: TGCGCCAGCAGTGAGTCGAAAACAGGGATCCTGGGGCAGTACTTC. The V call is TRBV10-1, the J call TRBJ2-7; tentatively, D is TRBD1 (6 bases). The germline V gene has CDR1 WNHNN and CDR2 SYGVQD (reference sequence). CDR3 length: 15 residues. Trimming stripped 0 bases from V and 9 bases from J, with 18 bases between.

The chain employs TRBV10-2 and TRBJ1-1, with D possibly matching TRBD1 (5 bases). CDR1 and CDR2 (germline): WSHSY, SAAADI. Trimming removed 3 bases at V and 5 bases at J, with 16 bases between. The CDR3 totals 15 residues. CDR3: CASSDQGGGLTEAFF. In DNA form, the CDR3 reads TGCGCCAGCAGTGACCAGGGTGGGGGATTGACTGAAGCTTTCTTT.

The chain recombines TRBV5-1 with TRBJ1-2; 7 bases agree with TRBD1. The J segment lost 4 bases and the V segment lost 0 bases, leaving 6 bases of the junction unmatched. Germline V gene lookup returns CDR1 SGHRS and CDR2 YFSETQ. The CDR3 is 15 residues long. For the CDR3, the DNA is TGCGCCAGCAGCTTGGGGGGACAGTCTTCCTATGGCTACACCTTC. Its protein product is CASSLGGQSSYGYTF.